One sample yielded the 18 T cell receptor beta chains listed below, sequenced in a study of blood T cell repertoires in COVID-19. The method was immunoSEQ multiplex PCR; TCRdb's version includes in-frame clones alone and lacks a portion of them. Among under 250,000 clones listed, approximately 91% were seen once. The source material was peripheral blood. All receptors come from a man in his sixties who had recovered from COVID-19.

This chain links TRBV5-6 with TRBJ1-1; 8 nucleotides align to TRBD1. The CDR3 totals 15 residues. Germline V gene sequence: CDR1 SGHDT, CDR2 YYEEEE. Trimming at V came to 1 base and at J to 2 bases, leaving 4 bases not matched to a gene. The CDR3, as DNA: TGTGCCAGCAGCTTGTGGGACAGGCAAAACACTGAAGCTTTCTTT. Translated, it gives CASSLWDRQNTEAFF.

The J gene is TRBJ2-2, the V gene TRBV11-2; D is perhaps TRBD1 (5 bases). CDR1 SGHAT and CDR2 FQNNGV come from the germline V gene. This CDR3 contains 15 residues. The V end was cut by 7 bases, the J end by 0 bases, with 12 bases between. The CDR3 coding sequence is TGTGCCAGCAAGTCCAGGGCCCCGAACACCGGGGAGCTGTTTTTT. Encoded protein: CASKSRAPNTGELFF.

V usage is TRBV5-1 and J usage is TRBJ2-7; TRBD2 matches at 8 bases. This CDR3 has 15 amino acids. In germline, CDR1 is SGHRS, CDR2 YFSETQ. Trimming cost V 1 base and J 5 bases; bases outside gene matches: 8. CDR3 bases: TGCGCCAGCAGCTTGATCACGGGAGGGCCCCACGAGCAGTACTTC. Translation gives CASSLITGGPHEQYF. The full variable domain, its missing parts supplied by reference TRBV5-1 and TRBJ2-7, is KAGVTQTPRYLIKTRGQQVTLSCSPISGHRSVSWYQQTPGQGLQFLFEYFSETQRNKGNFPGRFSGRQFSNSRSEMNVSTLELGDSALYLCASSLITGGPHEQYFGPGTRLTVT.

This clone was seen many times. V and J are TRBV6-1 and TRBJ2-2, with 8 bases aligning to TRBD1. J was trimmed by 6 bases and V by 0 bases; bases with no gene match: 3. Germline V gives CDR1 MNHNS, CDR2 SASEGT. The length of the CDR3 is 15 residues. The CDR3 sequence: CASSEAAGGAGELFF. CDR3 nucleotide sequence: TGTGCCAGCAGTGAAGCCGCAGGGGGCGCCGGGGAGCTGTTTTTT.

The chain links TRBV27 to TRBJ2-1; 16 nucleotides align to TRBD2. Germline V CDR1 and CDR2: MNHEY, SMNVEV (reference sequence). V lost 5 bases, J lost 10 bases, and 5 bases stayed unmatched. The CDR3 is made up of 15 amino acids. In DNA, the CDR3 is TGTGCCAGCAGTCCCGGGACTAGCGGGGGGGCGGAGCAGTTCTTC. This sequence encodes CASSPGTSGGAEQFF.

This clone was seen just once. The chain links TRBV28 to TRBJ2-7; TRBD2 aligns across 9 bases. This CDR3 is 15 amino acids long. CDR1 is MDHEN, CDR2 SYDVKM, per germline. Germline trimming cut 3 bases from V and 1 base from J; bases unmatched to any gene: 4. The CDR3 nucleotides read TGTGCCAGCAGTTTGAGCGGGGGGATGTCCTACGAGCAGTACTTC. Encoded protein: CASSLSGGMSYEQYF.

V and J are TRBV6-1 and TRBJ1-1; a possible D gene is TRBD1 (5 bases). Germline V gene data show CDR1 as MNHNS and CDR2 as SASEGT. The CDR3 has 14 amino acids. Trimming took 2 bases from V and 5 from J, leaving 12 bases between them. This chain's CDR3 is CASSEWGGTTEAFF. CDR3 sequence (DNA): TGTGCCAGCAGTGAATGGGGGGGAACTACTGAAGCTTTCTTT.

This clone was counted only a few times. V is TRBV6-6 and J is TRBJ2-7; 10 bases match TRBD1. CDR1 MNHNY and CDR2 SVGAGI come from the germline V gene (reference sequence). V trimming: 6 bases; J trimming: 6 bases; junction bases outside the gene matches: 14. The CDR3 totals 16 residues. In nucleotides, the CDR3 is TGTGCCAGCAGCAAGACCAGGACAGGGGGAATTCGCGAGCAGTACTTC. Its protein is CASSKTRTGGIREQYF.

V gene TRBV4-2 combines with J gene TRBJ2-1; the match to TRBD2 covers 8 bases. The CDR3 loop spans 16 amino acids. Germline CDR1 LGHNA, CDR2 YNFKEQ. Trimming at V came to 4 bases and at J to 2 bases, leaving 7 bases not matched to a gene. CDR3 residues: CASSPGAGEAYNEQFF. The CDR3 bases are TGTGCCAGCAGCCCTGGAGCGGGAGAAGCCTACAATGAGCAGTTCTTC.

V is TRBV7-6 and J is TRBJ2-5, with a possible D match to TRBD1 (5 bases). The CDR3 is 17 amino acids. Germline V gene lookup returns CDR1 SGHVS and CDR2 FNYEAQ. Trimming took off 1 base at V and 2 bases at J, with 17 bases between the two ends. This CDR3 is CASSLVAGRTAQETQYF. The CDR3 nucleotides read TGTGCCAGCAGCTTAGTTGCAGGGCGGACGGCTCAAGAGACCCAGTACTTC.

The chain recombines TRBV9 with TRBJ2-5; TRBD2 matches at 8 bases. The CDR3 consists of 15 residues. Germline V gene sequence: CDR1 SGDLS, CDR2 YYNGEE. After removal of 2 bases from V and 2 bases from J, the junction contained 5 bases not matched to a gene. The CDR3 is CASSVTGTRQETQYF. The CDR3 nucleotides read TGTGCCAGCAGCGTCACCGGGACTAGACAAGAGACCCAGTACTTC.

The V call is TRBV7-3, the J call TRBJ1-1; D may be TRBD1 (5 bases). The germline V and J ends were trimmed by 5 bases and 4 bases, with 23 bases remaining between them. CDR1 and CDR2 (germline): SGHTA, FQGTGA. The CDR3 consists of 17 residues. This CDR3 is CASSPTPGLVSSTEAFF. CDR3 sequence (DNA): TGTGCCAGCAGCCCCACCCCGGGACTCGTATCTTCCACTGAAGCTTTCTTT.

The rearrangement links TRBV5-6 to TRBJ1-2, with D maybe TRBD1 (5 bases). The CDR3 is made up of 12 amino acids. Trimming took off 0 bases at V and 6 bases at J, with 6 bases between the two ends. Germline-derived CDR1 and CDR2 are SGHDT and YYEEEE. CDR3 coding DNA: TGTGCCAGCAGCTTGGTAGGGGATGGCTACACCTTC. This gives the protein CASSLVGDGYTF.

The gene calls are TRBV11-1 and TRBJ1-2, with D possibly TRBD1 on 5 matching bases. Trimming shortened V by 6 bases and J by 4 bases, and 15 bases separated the two germline ends. Per germline, CDR1 SGHAT and CDR2 FQDESV (reference sequence). CDR3 length equals 14 residues. The CDR3 DNA sequence: TGTGCCAGCAGTGTTGGCAGGGAGGGCTATGGCTACACCTTC. Translating it yields CASSVGREGYGYTF.

The chain combines TRBV28 with TRBJ1-3; weak D call: TRBD1 (5 bases). Germline V gene sequence: CDR1 MDHEN, CDR2 SYDVKM. The V gene lost 8 bases and the J gene lost 2 bases, with 22 bases spanning the gap. This CDR3 has 17 residues. In DNA, the CDR3 is TGTGCCAGCGCTCACCGGGGCGGGGGGAGCCCTGGAAACACCATATATTTT. Protein sequence: CASAHRGGGSPGNTIYF.

The rearrangement uses TRBV19 and TRBJ2-2; TRBD2 matches at 7 bases. In germline, CDR1 is LNHDA, CDR2 SQIVND (reference sequence). V shed 3 bases and J 5 bases; nucleotides not matched to a gene: 9. This CDR3 has 16 residues. Here the CDR3 DNA reads TGTGCCAGTAGTATCGGAGCGGGAAGGCGGACCGGGGAGCTGTTTTTT. The encoded protein is CASSIGAGRRTGELFF. The whole variable domain, filled in from reference TRBV19 and TRBJ2-2, reads DGGITQSPKYLFRKEGQNVTLSCEQNLNHDAMYWYRQDPGQGLRLIYYSQIVNDFQKGDIAEGYSVSREKKESFPLTVTSAQKNPTAFYLCASSIGAGRRTGELFFGEGSRLTVL.

This chain connects TRBV28 to TRBJ2-1, with 12 bases identical to TRBD2. V trimming: 6 bases; J trimming: 10 bases; junction bases outside the gene matches: 7. This CDR3 has 14 amino acids. The V gene's germline CDR1 is MDHEN and CDR2 SYDVKM. The CDR3 DNA reads as TGTGCCAGCAGGGTACTAGCGGGAGGAAGGGAGCAGTTCTTC. This encodes CASRVLAGGREQFF. The whole variable domain, remainder taken from reference TRBV28 and TRBJ2-1, is DVKVTQSSRYLVKRTGEKVFLECVQDMDHENMFWYRQDPGLGLRLIYFSYDVKMKEKGDIPEGYSVSREKKERFSLILESASTNQTSMYLCASRVLAGGREQFFGPGTRLTVL.

The chain couples TRBV12-5 to TRBJ2-2; 7 bases align to TRBD1. The germline V gene encodes CDR1 LGHNT and CDR2 FRNRAP. V shed 4 bases, J shed 3 bases, and the junction held 11 bases outside the gene matches. The CDR3 extends over 17 amino acids. This CDR3 reads CASGSPSDRLHTGELFF. DNA of the CDR3: TGTGCTAGTGGTTCCCCTTCGGACAGGTTACACACCGGGGAGCTGTTTTTT.